This TCR beta chain was sequenced during a study of cytomegalovirus exposure and HLA in healthy donors. The PCR ran on 60 Vbeta and 13 Jbeta primers. Only in-frame clones appear in the TCRdb table, and some are missing; sequencing was by immunoSEQ multiplex PCR. The profile shows over 200,000 clones, more than 75% of them singletons. The specimen was PBMCs. This clonotype was sampled from a human donor in good health.

The CDR3 sequence is CASSVSTSGTYEQYF. CDR3 in DNA: TGTGCCAGCAGCGTATCAACTAGCGGGACCTACGAGCAGTACTTC. J is TRBJ2-7 and V is TRBV9, with TRBD2 matching 10 bases. J gave up 2 bases and V 1 base, and 3 bases lay outside the gene matches. Germline V gene lookup returns CDR1 SGDLS and CDR2 YYNGEE. This CDR3 is built from 15 residues. The entire variable domain, with the rest obtained from reference TRBV9 and TRBJ2-7, is as follows: DSGVTQTPKHLITATGQRVTLRCSPRSGDLSVYWYQQSLDQGLQFLIQYYNGEERAKGNILERFSAQQFPDLHSELNLSSLELGDSALYFCASSVSTSGTYEQYFGPGTRLTVT.